Presented here are 14 T cell receptor beta chains from one specimen sequenced in a study of CD8 T cells in Susac syndrome. Random-hexamer reverse transcription was applied to roughly 0.5 to 1 ug RNA. TCRdb called the immunoSEQ multiplex PCR reads again in MiXCR, with one record for every CDR3 protein. The sample includes 240,000 or so distinct CDR3 sequences, almost 97% of them seen just once. The sequencing input was CD4+ T cells from PBMCs. The origin of the receptors is a human donor with Susac syndrome.

The CDR3 DNA sequence: TGTGCCTGGAGACTGTTAGCGGGGAGCTACGAGCAGTACTTC. Its translation is CAWRLLAGSYEQYF. The chain recombines TRBV30 with TRBJ2-7, with 8 bases that match TRBD2. After removal of 3 bases from V and 3 bases from J, the junction contained 7 bases not matched to a gene. CDR3 length: 14 amino acids. Germline CDR1 reads GTSNPN; CDR2 reads SVGIG (reference sequence). Using reference TRBV30 and TRBJ2-7 for the parts outside the CDR3, the full variable domain is SQTIHQWPATLVQPVGSPLSLECTVEGTSNPNLYWYRQAAGRGLQLLFYSVGIGQISSEVPQNLSASRPQDRQFILSSKKLLLSDSGFYLCAWRLLAGSYEQYFGPGTRLTVT.

The V call is TRBV28, the J call TRBJ2-1; maybe TRBD1 (5 bases). CDR1 and CDR2 (germline): MDHEN, SYDVKM. The length of the CDR3 is 13 residues. V dropped 3 bases and J dropped 6 bases, with 9 bases sitting between them. CDR3 DNA sequence: TGTGCCAGCAGTTTCCCAGGGATCAATGAGCAGTTCTTC. Translated: CASSFPGINEQFF.

The V and J genes are TRBV4-1 and TRBJ2-3, with D perhaps TRBD1 (5 bases). V was trimmed by 1 base and J by 4 bases, leaving 18 bases between them. CDR3 length: 17 residues. Germline V CDR1 and CDR2: MGHRA, YSYEKL. CDR3 region: CASSQGLARTRADTQYF. As DNA, the CDR3 is TGCGCCAGCAGCCAAGGGCTGGCGAGAACCAGGGCAGATACGCAGTATTTT.

This sequence joins TRBV4-2 and TRBJ2-5; TRBD2 matches 8 bases. This CDR3 region has 14 residues. V trimming: 4 bases; J trimming: 5 bases; junction bases outside the gene matches: 6. CDR1 is LGHNA, CDR2 YNFKEQ, per germline. The CDR3 coding sequence is TGTGCCAGCAGCCCCATCCGCGGGGGGGAGACCCAGTACTTC. This gives the protein CASSPIRGGETQYF.

The V and J genes are TRBV9 and TRBJ2-5; no clear D. The CDR3 totals 13 residues. CDR1 is SGDLS, CDR2 YYNGEE, per germline. V was shortened by 3 bases and J by 3 bases, with 9 bases between the two germline ends. As DNA, the CDR3 is TGTGCCAGCAGCGAGGGTGGGAAAGAGACCCAGTACTTC. This codes for CASSEGGKETQYF.

This clonotype was seen only once. The CDR3 loop reads CAWNGAETQYF. The CDR3 bases are TGTGCCTGGAACGGGGCCGAGACCCAGTACTTC. This chain joins TRBV30 and TRBJ2-5; D may be TRBD1 or TRBD2 (5 bases each). V lost 4 bases and J lost 5, with 8 bases in between. The CDR3 extends over 11 amino acids. Germline CDR1 reads GTSNPN; CDR2 reads SVGIG (reference sequence). Complete variable domain (other parts from reference TRBV30 and TRBJ2-5): SQTIHQWPATLVQPVGSPLSLECTVEGTSNPNLYWYRQAAGRGLQLLFYSVGIGQISSEVPQNLSASRPQDRQFILSSKKLLLSDSGFYLCAWNGAETQYFGPGTRLLVL.

For the CDR3, the DNA is TGCAGCGTTGAAGATCTGGGACTAGGGGTCGGCAATGAGCAGTTCTTC. It is translated as CSVEDLGLGVGNEQFF. The V and J genes are TRBV29-1 and TRBJ2-1, with 8 bases matching TRBD2. Trimming cost V 0 bases and J 6 bases; bases outside gene matches: 10. Germline CDR1 is SQVTM and CDR2 is ANQGSEA. The CDR3 is 16 amino acids.

The V call is TRBV7-9, the J call TRBJ2-4; TRBD1 matches at 8 bases. In germline, CDR1 is SEHNR, CDR2 FQNEAQ (reference sequence). The CDR3 sequence is 15 residues long. Germline trimming cut 3 bases from V and 3 bases from J; bases unmatched to any gene: 4. CDR3 bases: TGTGCCAGCAGCTTCCAGGGGGCCCTCAAAAACATTCAGTACTTC. Protein sequence: CASSFQGALKNIQYF.

J is TRBJ1-5 and V is TRBV2, with D tentatively TRBD1 (5 bases). Germline loops: CDR1 SNHLY, CDR2 FYNNEI. The CDR3 is made up of 11 amino acids. V lost 8 bases and J lost 6, with 8 bases in between. CDR3 bases: TGTGCCAGCGGCAGGGCTCAGCCCCAGCATTTT. As protein: CASGRAQPQHF.

This sequence joins TRBV29-1 and TRBJ2-1; D perhaps matches TRBD2 (6 bases). In germline, CDR1 is SQVTM, CDR2 ANQGSEA. V was clipped by 2 bases and J by 0 bases, with 8 bases between them. CDR3 length equals 14 residues. The CDR3 loop is CSVERGTSYNEQFF. The DNA for the CDR3 is TGCAGCGTTGAACGCGGGACCTCCTACAATGAGCAGTTCTTC.

The rearrangement uses TRBV12-3 or TRBV12-4 and TRBJ1-2, with TRBD1 matching 8 bases. The CDR3 totals 13 residues. The junction had 7 bases not matched to a gene; V was cut back by 6 bases and J by 7 bases. The CDR3 DNA follows: TGTGCCAGCAGGATCCAGGGGGCGCCTGGCTACACCTTC. This sequence encodes CASRIQGAPGYTF.

A single count supports this clonotype. This chain connects TRBV3-1 to TRBJ2-7; unclear D gene. Germline V gene data show CDR1 as LGHDT and CDR2 as YNNKEL (reference sequence). The CDR3 extends over 14 amino acids. Trimming removed 1 base at V and 7 bases at J, with 14 bases between. As DNA, the CDR3 is TGTGCCAGCAGCCAAGGCGTTATCACATGGGAGCAGTACTTC. Its translation is CASSQGVITWEQYF.

This clonotype was observed a single time. V is TRBV29-1 and J is TRBJ1-3, with a possible D match to TRBD1 (5 bases). This CDR3 has 16 residues. Germline V lookup: CDR1 SQVTM, CDR2 ANQGSEA. Trimming removed 5 bases at V and 6 bases at J, with 23 bases between. The CDR3 sequence: CSVRFPGTTSENTIYF. The CDR3 DNA sequence: TGCAGCGTTCGCTTTCCCGGGACTACTTCGGAAAACACCATATATTTT.

This chain links TRBV15 with TRBJ2-1; D remains ambiguous. Germline-derived CDR1 and CDR2 are LNHNV and YYDKDF (reference sequence). Trimming stripped 5 bases from V and 3 bases from J, with 8 bases between. CDR3 size: 13 residues. CDR3: CATSRRSYNEQFF. The CDR3 nucleotides are TGTGCCACCAGCCGCCGTAGCTACAATGAGCAGTTCTTC.